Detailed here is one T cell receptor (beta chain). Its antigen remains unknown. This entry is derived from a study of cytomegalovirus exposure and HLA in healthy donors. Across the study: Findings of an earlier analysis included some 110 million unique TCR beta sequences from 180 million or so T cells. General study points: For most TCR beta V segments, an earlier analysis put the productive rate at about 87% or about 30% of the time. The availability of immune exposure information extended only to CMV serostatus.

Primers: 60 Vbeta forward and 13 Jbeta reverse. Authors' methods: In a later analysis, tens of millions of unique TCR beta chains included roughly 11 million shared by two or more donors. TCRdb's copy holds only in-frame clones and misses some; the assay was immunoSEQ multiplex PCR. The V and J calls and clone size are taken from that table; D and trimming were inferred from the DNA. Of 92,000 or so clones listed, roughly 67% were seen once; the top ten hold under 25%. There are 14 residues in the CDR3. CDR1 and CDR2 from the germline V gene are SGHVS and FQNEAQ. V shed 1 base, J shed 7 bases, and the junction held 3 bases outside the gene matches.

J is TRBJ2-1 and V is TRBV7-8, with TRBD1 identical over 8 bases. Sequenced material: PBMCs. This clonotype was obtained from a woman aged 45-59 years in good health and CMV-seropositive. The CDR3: CASSLGRTGNEQFF. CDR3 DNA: TGTGCCAGCAGCTTAGGACGGACAGGGAATGAGCAGTTCTTC.